This is a list of T cell receptor beta chains from one sample in a study of blood T cell repertoires in COVID-19. Data came from immunoSEQ multiplex PCR; TCRdb stores just in-frame clones and leaves some out. The sample yields 150,000 or so clones, around 73% seen once. Specimen: PBMCs or T cells enriched from blood (not recorded which). These receptors all come from a woman in her forties or fifties who had recovered from COVID-19. Each CDR3 is given with its conserved first and last residue. A D gene is named only where the DNA matches it firmly. Where a row states a size, it is once, few, many or the class of an expanded clone; other rows omit it.

cdr3_aa,cdr3_nt,cdr3_length,d_call,v_call,clone_size,j_call
CASSPKTGLDGYTF,TGTGCCAGCAGCCCGAAAACAGGGTTAGATGGCTACACCTTC,14,.,TRBV7-2,few,TRBJ1-2
CASSLNKGVTDTQYF,TGCGCCAGCAGCCTCAATAAGGGGGTGACAGATACGCAGTATTTT,15,.,TRBV5-1,.,TRBJ2-3
CASSSSGNEKLFF,TGCGCCAGCAGCTCCTCAGGGAATGAAAAACTGTTTTTT,13,.,TRBV5-1,.,TRBJ1-4
CASSDNRGAGNQPQHF,TGTGCCAGCAGTGATAATAGGGGCGCGGGCAATCAGCCCCAGCATTTT,16,.,TRBV6-1,.,TRBJ1-5
CAWGTASVSGNTIYF,TGTGCCTGGGGGACAGCCTCCGTCTCTGGAAACACCATATATTTT,15,TRBD1,TRBV30,.,TRBJ1-3
CASSPPRVETQYF,TGTGCCAGCTCACCACCGCGCGTCGAGACCCAGTACTTC,13,.,TRBV18,.,TRBJ2-5
CASSPRQGTMNTEAFF,TGTGCCAGCAGCCCTCGACAGGGGACCATGAACACTGAAGCTTTCTTT,16,TRBD1,TRBV2,.,TRBJ1-1
CASSPLGAVAKNIQYF,TGTGCCAGCTCACCACTGGGAGCGGTAGCCAAAAACATTCAGTACTTC,16,.,TRBV18,.,TRBJ2-4
CASSLAGGARRCYEQYF,TGTGCCAGCAGCTTAGCGGGGGGGGCGCGGCGATGCTACGAGCAGTACTTC,17,.,TRBV7-9,once,TRBJ2-7
CASSQGGEQYF,TGTGCCAGCAGCCAAGGGGGGGAACAGTACTTC,11,.,TRBV14,once,TRBJ2-5
CASSYSRGPHAVAFF,TGTGCCAGCAGTTACTCGAGAGGGCCTCATGCGGTAGCTTTCTTT,15,.,TRBV6-5,.,TRBJ1-1
CASSLSGTSNQPQHF,TGCGCCAGCAGCCTCTCCGGGACATCAAATCAGCCCCAGCATTTT,15,.,TRBV5-1,.,TRBJ1-5
CASSTGLAGPSTDTQYF,TGTGCCAGCAGTACGGGGCTAGCGGGGCCGAGCACAGATACGCAGTATTTT,17,TRBD2,TRBV7-9,.,TRBJ2-3
CASSKLQGVEEQYF,TGCGCCAGCAGCAAGTTACAGGGGGTCGAAGAGCAGTACTTC,14,TRBD1,TRBV5-1,.,TRBJ2-7
CASSLLPRDTGGKLFF,TGTGCCAGCAGCCTCCTCCCTCGGGACACTGGGGGAAAACTGTTTTTT,16,.,TRBV28,.,TRBJ1-4
CASSLELAYNEQFF,TGCGCCAGCAGCTTGGAATTGGCTTACAATGAGCAGTTCTTC,14,.,TRBV5-1,few,TRBJ2-1
CASSLTGANEKLFF,TGTGCCAGCAGCTTGACAGGGGCTAATGAAAAACTGTTTTTT,14,TRBD1,TRBV7-9,.,TRBJ1-4
CASSPRGNTQYF,TGTGCCAGCAGTCCGCGGGGGAATACGCAGTATTTT,12,TRBD2,TRBV2,.,TRBJ2-3
CASSYLGGQGASGANVLTF,TGTGCCAGCAGCTACTTAGGGGGACAGGGGGCGTCAGGGGCCAACGTCCTGACTTTC,19,TRBD1,TRBV6-6,.,TRBJ2-6
CATSRDGGQGQYYGYTF,TGTGCCACCAGCAGAGATGGGGGACAGGGCCAGTACTATGGCTACACCTTC,17,TRBD1,TRBV15,.,TRBJ1-2
CSASPDEQFF,TGCAGTGCTAGCCCGGATGAGCAGTTCTTC,10,.,TRBV20-1,.,TRBJ2-1
CATSQSNYGYTF,TGTGCCACCTCACAATCGAACTATGGCTACACCTTC,12,.,TRBV7-9,few,TRBJ1-2
CASRGTRSSYNEQFF,TGTGCCAGCAGGGGGACTCGGAGCTCCTACAATGAGCAGTTCTTC,15,.,TRBV2,.,TRBJ2-1
CASSFGHLNEQFF,TGTGCCAGCAGCTTTGGACACCTCAATGAGCAGTTCTTC,13,.,TRBV7-3,once,TRBJ2-1
CASSGYSYGYTF,TGCGCCAGCAGCGGATACAGCTATGGCTACACCTTC,12,.,TRBV5-1,.,TRBJ1-2
CAISNENQPQHF,TGTGCCATCAGTAACGAGAATCAGCCCCAGCATTTT,12,.,TRBV10-3,.,TRBJ1-5
CAISDSGTVNTEAFF,TGTGCCATCAGCGATTCCGGGACAGTGAACACTGAAGCTTTCTTT,15,TRBD1,TRBV10-3,few,TRBJ1-1
CASSEGLLHEAFF,TGTGCCAGCAGTGAGGGACTTCTCCATGAAGCTTTCTTT,13,.,TRBV25-1,.,TRBJ1-1
CASSRDGQNTEAFF,TGCGCCAGCAGCCGCGACGGACAAAACACTGAAGCTTTCTTT,14,.,TRBV5-1,.,TRBJ1-1
CASSPQDTLYGYTF,TGTGCCAGTAGTCCCCAGGACACCCTCTATGGCTACACCTTC,14,.,TRBV19,.,TRBJ1-2
CASRGLGPLTEAFF,TGTGCCAGCAGGGGACTGGGCCCTCTCACTGAAGCTTTCTTT,14,.,TRBV2,once,TRBJ1-1
CASSSGVYGNTIYF,TGTGCCAGCAGTTCCGGGGTTTACGGAAACACCATATATTTT,14,.,TRBV28,few,TRBJ1-3
CASSSGQGYGYTF,TGTGCCAGCAGCTCGGGACAGGGCTATGGCTACACCTTC,13,TRBD1,TRBV7-2,.,TRBJ1-2
CARSLGGSRYGYTF,TGTGCCAGAAGCTTGGGAGGGTCAAGATACGGCTACACCTTC,14,.,TRBV5-3,.,TRBJ1-2
CAWSVGGGSSYNSPLHF,TGTGCCTGGAGTGTGGGGGGCGGGAGCTCCTATAATTCACCCCTCCACTTT,17,.,TRBV30,once,TRBJ1-6
CASSLSAGTGHYEQYF,TGTGCCAGCTCACTCTCTGCGGGGACAGGGCACTACGAGCAGTACTTC,16,TRBD1,TRBV18,few,TRBJ2-7
CASKLAGGSPSYNEQFF,TGTGCCAGCAAGTTAGCGGGGGGAAGCCCCTCCTACAATGAGCAGTTCTTC,17,TRBD2,TRBV2,.,TRBJ2-1
CSVDSQTGYGYTF,TGCAGCGTTGACAGTCAAACGGGCTATGGCTACACCTTC,13,.,TRBV29-1,.,TRBJ1-2
CASSLGGTRRNTGELFF,TGTGCCAGCAGCTTAGGGGGTACTAGGCGGAACACCGGGGAGCTGTTTTTT,17,.,TRBV11-2,.,TRBJ2-2
CASSPQGSEETQYF,TGTGCCAGCAGCCCACAGGGATCTGAGGAGACCCAGTACTTC,14,.,TRBV28,.,TRBJ2-5
CASSLVYSEAFF,TGTGCCAGCAGCTTAGTCTACAGCGAAGCTTTCTTT,12,.,TRBV11-2,.,TRBJ1-1
CASSLGRGQGRSGELFF,TGTGCCAGCTCACTTGGGCGGGGACAGGGGCGATCCGGGGAGCTGTTTTTT,17,TRBD1,TRBV18,once,TRBJ2-2
CASSSHDRVQGYGYTF,TGTGCCAGTAGTTCCCACGACAGGGTGCAGGGCTATGGCTACACCTTC,16,TRBD1,TRBV19,.,TRBJ1-2
CASSQDGQGLQPQHF,TGCGCCAGCAGCCAAGACGGGCAGGGGTTGCAGCCCCAGCATTTT,15,.,TRBV4-1,many,TRBJ1-5
CASSLRTGGDGYTF,TGTGCCAGCAGCCTAAGGACAGGGGGCGATGGCTACACCTTC,14,TRBD1,TRBV3-1/TRBV3-2,once,TRBJ1-2
CASSESRGGRGNQPQHF,TGTGCCAGCAGTGAATCGCGGGGGGGTAGAGGCAATCAGCCCCAGCATTTT,17,.,TRBV2,.,TRBJ1-5
CAWDPQGSGNTIYF,TGTGCCTGGGACCCACAGGGCTCTGGAAACACCATATATTTT,14,.,TRBV30,.,TRBJ1-3
CASSMGRVSDNEAFF,TGTGCCAGTAGTATGGGGAGGGTTTCGGACAATGAAGCTTTCTTT,15,.,TRBV19,few,TRBJ1-1
CSVGDRGRSTNEKLFF,TGCAGCGTCGGCGACAGGGGGAGATCAACTAATGAAAAACTGTTTTTT,16,TRBD1,TRBV29-1,.,TRBJ1-4
CASSPQGDYGYTF,TGTGCCAGCAGCCCCCAGGGGGACTATGGCTACACCTTC,13,TRBD1,TRBV3-1/TRBV3-2,.,TRBJ1-2
CASSSSVRDYYGYTF,TGTGCCAGCAGCTCGAGCGTCAGGGACTACTATGGCTACACCTTC,15,.,TRBV7-9,.,TRBJ1-2
CASSLDRQRQFF,TGCGCCAGCAGCTTGGATCGCCAGCGGCAGTTCTTC,12,.,TRBV5-1,.,TRBJ2-1
CASSKQVPEQYF,TGTGCCAGCAGTAAACAGGTACCCGAGCAGTACTTC,12,.,TRBV12-3/TRBV12-4,.,TRBJ2-7
CASSTGLWDTEAFF,TGTGCCAGCAGCACAGGGTTGTGGGACACTGAAGCTTTCTTT,14,.,TRBV9,.,TRBJ1-1
CASSLKVRGVVGGETQYF,TGTGCCAGCAGCCTAAAAGTGCGGGGGGTAGTGGGTGGAGAGACCCAGTACTTC,18,TRBD2,TRBV7-2,.,TRBJ2-5
CALPGLTNTGELFF,TGTGCCTTGCCGGGACTAACGAACACCGGGGAGCTGTTTTTT,14,TRBD2,TRBV30,.,TRBJ2-2